These 18 T cell receptor beta chains originate from one sample sequenced in a study of cytomegalovirus exposure and HLA in healthy donors. Here immunoSEQ multiplex PCR was the method, and the copy in TCRdb shows in-frame clones only, minus some. The repertoire includes around 300,000 clones, about 86% of them detected once, and less than 1.2% sits in the top ten. Sequencing used PBMCs. All receptors derive from a woman aged 18-29 years in good health and CMV-seronegative.

This sequence joins TRBV11-3 and TRBJ2-7; D is unclear. Germline CDR1 is SGHNT and CDR2 is YENEEA. The CDR3 runs to 13 residues. V was clipped by 0 bases and J by 6 bases, with 9 bases between them. CDR3 sequence: CASSLDSRGEQYF. The CDR3 DNA reads as TGTGCCAGCAGCTTAGATTCTAGAGGCGAGCAGTACTTC.

This chain links TRBV27 with TRBJ2-5, with 7 bases aligning to TRBD1. This CDR3 is built from 14 residues. CDR1 is MNHEY, CDR2 SMNVEV, per germline (reference sequence). The junction had 2 bases not matched to a gene; V was cut back by 2 bases and J by 2 bases. CDR3 nucleotide sequence: TGTGCCAGCAGTTTAGGGGACAGACAAGAGACCCAGTACTTC. Translating it yields CASSLGDRQETQYF.

This clone was found once. The chain joins TRBV6-5 to TRBJ1-6; TRBD1 matches at 10 bases. The length of the CDR3 is 15 residues. Germline CDR1 and CDR2: MNHEY and SVGAGI. The V gene end was trimmed by 6 bases and the J gene end by 11 bases; junction bases not matched to a gene: 10. Here the CDR3 DNA reads TGTGCCAGCAGACCCTTCGACAGGGGGCAGACACCCCTCCACTTT. Translation: CASRPFDRGQTPLHF.

This clone occurred a few times. The chain carries TRBV19 and TRBJ1-6, with TRBD1 matching 10 bases. The germline CDR1 and CDR2 sequences are LNHDA and SQIVND (reference sequence). The V segment lost 8 bases and the J segment 10 bases; nucleotides outside the gene matches: 5. The CDR3 consists of 13 residues. The CDR3 coding sequence is TGTGCCAGTGTCCCGGGACAGGGGTCACCCCTCCACTTT. It yields the protein CASVPGQGSPLHF.

A single count supports this clone. The chain carries TRBV5-1 and TRBJ2-5; TRBD1 matches 9 bases. The CDR3 length is 16 residues. The V gene's germline CDR1 is SGHRS and CDR2 YFSETQ. Trimming removed 3 bases from V and 5 bases from J; junction bases left unmatched: 11. CDR3 coding DNA: TGCGCCAGCAGCTCGCACAGGGGGCGCTTATCCGAGACCCAGTACTTC. Amino acid sequence: CASSSHRGRLSETQYF.

The rearrangement uses TRBV27 and TRBJ1-1; maybe TRBD1 (5 bases). Trimming stripped 5 bases from V and 4 bases from J, with 14 bases between. CDR1 is MNHEY, CDR2 SMNVEV, per germline (reference sequence). The CDR3 extends over 14 amino acids. CDR3: CASSGQGGVTEAFF. CDR3 nucleotides: TGTGCCAGCAGTGGGCAGGGTGGGGTCACTGAAGCTTTCTTT.

CDR3 in amino acids: CASTSSDRGLYGYTF. For the CDR3, the DNA is TGTGCCAGCACCTCATCCGACAGGGGGCTATATGGCTACACCTTC. The rearrangement joins TRBV28 to TRBJ1-2; 10 nucleotides line up with TRBD1. This CDR3 spans 15 amino acids. Germline CDR1 reads MDHEN; CDR2 reads SYDVKM. Losses at the gene ends were 7 bases for V and 5 bases for J; bases not matched to a gene: 10.

The rearrangement links TRBV27 to TRBJ1-1; D is unclear. This CDR3 is 13 amino acids long. Germline V gene sequence: CDR1 MNHEY, CDR2 SMNVEV (reference sequence). Trimming took 1 base from V and 1 from J, leaving 4 bases between them. CDR3 residues: CASSLFRNTEAFF. CDR3 sequence (DNA): TGTGCCAGCAGTTTATTTCGGAACACTGAAGCTTTCTTT.

The chain links TRBV28 to TRBJ1-2; 8 nucleotides match TRBD1. V dropped 6 bases and J dropped 3; count of bases not matched to a gene: 3. CDR1 MDHEN and CDR2 SYDVKM come from the germline V gene. CDR3 size: 13 residues. CDR3 bases: TGTGCCAGCAGGGTGACAGGGGACTATGGCTACACCTTC. Translated: CASRVTGDYGYTF.

There are a few counts of this clone. V is TRBV6-1 and J is TRBJ1-2, with a weak D call TRBD1 (6 bases). This CDR3 contains 14 residues. Germline CDR1 is MNHNS and CDR2 is SASEGT. V lost 0 bases and J lost 4, with 9 bases in between. The CDR3 DNA reads as TGTGCCAGCAGTGAAGCGGGGGCTATCTATGGCTACACCTTC. Residues: CASSEAGAIYGYTF.

The V and J genes are TRBV30 and TRBJ1-1; the D gene is possibly TRBD1 (6 bases). CDR1 and CDR2 (germline): GTSNPN, SVGIG (reference sequence). V was trimmed by 4 bases and J by 3 bases, leaving 15 bases between them. This CDR3 comprises 14 residues. CDR3 sequence: CAWTASGEYTEAFF. The CDR3 DNA sequence: TGTGCCTGGACCGCCTCAGGGGAGTACACTGAAGCTTTCTTT. Using reference TRBV30 and TRBJ1-1 for the parts outside the CDR3, the full variable domain is SQTIHQWPATLVQPVGSPLSLECTVEGTSNPNLYWYRQAAGRGLQLLFYSVGIGQISSEVPQNLSASRPQDRQFILSSKKLLLSDSGFYLCAWTASGEYTEAFFGQGTRLTVV.

The chain employs TRBV29-1 and TRBJ2-7, with 7 bases identical to TRBD1. CDR1 SQVTM and CDR2 ANQGSEA come from the germline V gene. This CDR3 is 15 amino acids long. Trimming removed 5 bases from V and 2 bases from J; junction bases left unmatched: 12. In DNA form, the CDR3 reads TGCAGCGTTCGTGGTAGGCCGGGACAGCCCTACGAGCAGTACTTC. The encoded protein is CSVRGRPGQPYEQYF.

The CDR3 sequence: CASSPEGGQEKLFF. In nucleotides, the CDR3 is TGTGCCAGCAGCCCCGAGGGGGGGCAGGAAAAACTGTTTTTT. This sequence joins TRBV7-2 and TRBJ1-4, with D tentatively TRBD1 (6 bases). Germline CDR1 SGHTA, CDR2 FQGNSA. Trimming removed 5 bases at V and 8 bases at J, with 15 bases between. This CDR3 has 14 amino acids.

This chain uses TRBV7-3 with TRBJ2-3; 12 bases are shared with TRBD2. With V trimmed by 5 bases and J by 0 bases, 9 bases remained unmatched. The CDR3 totals 18 residues. The germline V gene has CDR1 SGHTA and CDR2 FQGTGA. This CDR3 reads CASSPNPSGGVSTDTQYF. The CDR3 DNA sequence: TGTGCCAGCAGCCCAAATCCTAGCGGGGGGGTCAGCACAGATACGCAGTATTTT.

The rearrangement links TRBV9 to TRBJ2-6; 8 bases fit TRBD1. Germline loops: CDR1 SGDLS, CDR2 YYNGEE. Trimming cost V 3 bases and J 2 bases; bases outside gene matches: 1. The CDR3 sequence is 15 residues long. CDR3 sequence: CASSAGGAGANVLTF. The CDR3 nucleotides read TGTGCCAGCAGCGCAGGGGGCGCTGGGGCCAACGTCCTGACTTTC.

The gene calls are TRBV11-3 and TRBJ2-1; 9 bases fit TRBD2. CDR3 size: 17 residues. The V gene's germline CDR1 is SGHNT and CDR2 YENEEA. Trimming cost V 1 base and J 2 bases; bases outside gene matches: 6. CDR3 DNA sequence: TGTGCCAGCAGCTTAGCATCAGCGGGGGGTGCCTACAATGAGCAGTTCTTC. It yields the protein CASSLASAGGAYNEQFF.

The chain employs TRBV4-1 and TRBJ2-1, with TRBD2 identical over 12 bases. The junction had 4 bases not matched to a gene; V was cut back by 4 bases and J by 6 bases. The CDR3 loop spans 15 amino acids. Looked up from germline, CDR1 is MGHRA and CDR2 is YSYEKL. CDR3 DNA sequence: TGCGCCAGCAGCCCCCTAGCGGGGGGGCCCAATGAGCAGTTCTTC. This translates into CASSPLAGGPNEQFF.

This chain connects TRBV7-2 to TRBJ2-7; D is possibly TRBD1 (5 bases). This CDR3 contains 15 residues. The ends were cut back, 8 bases at V and 0 bases at J, with 17 bases in the middle. Germline-derived CDR1 and CDR2 are SGHTA and FQGNSA. The CDR3 sequence: CASAQAWGSSYEQYF. In nucleotides, the CDR3 is TGTGCCAGCGCTCAAGCATGGGGCAGCTCCTACGAGCAGTACTTC.